These 9 T cell receptor beta chains were sequenced from one sample in a study of cytomegalovirus exposure and HLA in healthy donors. 13 Jbeta primers and 60 Vbeta primers were used for the PCR. Data came from immunoSEQ multiplex PCR; TCRdb stores just in-frame clones and leaves some out. This table has approximately 190,000 clones, 75% to 85% appearing once. Input material: PBMCs. These receptors were obtained from a woman between 50 and 59 years old in good health and CMV-seropositive.

CDR3 sequence reads: CASTQTVSSYEQYF. CDR3 bases: TGTGCCAGTACCCAGACAGTAAGCTCCTACGAGCAGTACTTC. This sequence joins TRBV19 and TRBJ2-7, with D possibly being TRBD1 (5 bases). CDR1 and CDR2 (germline): LNHDA, SQIVND (reference sequence). This CDR3 comprises 14 residues. Trimming pared 7 bases from V and 0 bases from J, leaving 13 bases between.

The chain employs TRBV28 and TRBJ1-2, with a tentative D call TRBD1 (6 bases). Trimming took 5 bases from V and 4 from J, leaving 11 bases between them. CDR3 length equals 13 residues. Looked up from germline, CDR1 is MDHEN and CDR2 is SYDVKM. This CDR3 is CASSPGTLYGYTF. The DNA for the CDR3 is TGTGCCAGCAGTCCCGGGACACTCTATGGCTACACCTTC.

This chain links TRBV5-6 with TRBJ2-7; 8 nucleotides agree with TRBD1. The CDR3 extends over 15 amino acids. The germline CDR1 and CDR2 sequences are SGHDT and YYEEEE. V shed 3 bases, J shed 4 bases, and the junction held 9 bases outside the gene matches. CDR3 sequence (DNA): TGTGCCAGCAGCTCAACCGGGACAGGACTTTACGAGCAGTACTTC. This codes for CASSSTGTGLYEQYF.

The rearrangement links TRBV6-5 to TRBJ2-3; weak D call: TRBD2 (5 bases). The CDR3 is 14 residues long. Trimming stripped 0 bases from V and 4 bases from J, with 8 bases between. Germline V CDR1 and CDR2: MNHEY, SVGAGI. This chain's CDR3 is CASSYSFGADTQYF. In DNA, the CDR3 is TGTGCCAGCAGTTACTCGTTCGGGGCAGATACGCAGTATTTT.

V is TRBV10-3 and J is TRBJ2-2; 8 bases are a match to TRBD2. Germline-derived CDR1 and CDR2 are ENHRY and SYGVKD. Trimming at V came to 2 bases and at J to 2 bases, leaving 4 bases not matched to a gene. This CDR3 is 16 amino acids long. This CDR3 is CAISERAGANTGELFF. Written as DNA, the CDR3 is TGTGCCATCAGTGAGCGAGCGGGGGCCAACACCGGGGAGCTGTTTTTT.

As DNA, the CDR3 is TGTGCCAGCAGCCCACGATCGGGTTTTAGCAATCAGCCCCAGCATTTT. This codes for CASSPRSGFSNQPQHF. The rearrangement joins TRBV7-2 to TRBJ1-5; D is uncertain. Germline lookup yields CDR1 SGHTA and CDR2 FQGNSA. The V end lost 5 bases, the J end lost 0 bases, and 14 bases lay between the germline ends. This CDR3 contains 16 residues.

This clone occurred once. V is TRBV27 and J is TRBJ2-1; possible D gene TRBD2, 5 bases. Germline V gene sequence: CDR1 MNHEY, CDR2 SMNVEV (reference sequence). V was pared by 3 bases and J by 11 bases, with 11 bases between. There are 12 residues in the CDR3. The CDR3 loop is CASSLGGSKQFF. The DNA of the CDR3 is TGTGCCAGCAGTTTGGGTGGGAGCAAGCAGTTCTTC.

This clone showed up just a few times. The chain couples TRBV5-1 to TRBJ2-3; 9 bases fit TRBD1. This CDR3 region has 14 residues. CDR1 and CDR2 from the germline V gene are SGHRS and YFSETQ. V shed 7 bases, J shed 4 bases, and the junction held 7 bases outside the gene matches. The CDR3 is CASGSQGAPDTQYF. The CDR3, as DNA: TGCGCCAGCGGATCACAGGGGGCTCCAGATACGCAGTATTTT.

The rearrangement links TRBV27 to TRBJ2-5; D is ambiguous. V was shortened by 6 bases and J by 4 bases, with 21 bases between the two germline ends. CDR3 length equals 16 residues. Germline lookup yields CDR1 MNHEY and CDR2 SMNVEV (reference sequence). The CDR3 coding sequence is TGTGCCAGCAGACGAGCCCCCGGAGCTTTCGGAGAGACCCAGTACTTC. This translates into CASRRAPGAFGETQYF.